This record looks at one T cell receptor (beta chain) sequence and its context. Its cognate antigen is unknown. Only in-frame clones appear in the TCRdb table, and some are missing; sequencing was by immunoSEQ multiplex PCR. The table shows about 74,000 clones, with more than 70% occurring only once. CD4+ T cells were isolated after nine to ten days of culture. Half the medium was swapped for IL-2 medium on days 3 and 7. This sample was taken from a study of vaccination effects on CD4 cells after COVID-19. The study's findings and limits: Substantial clonal contraction characterized both infection- and vaccine-induced clones late after vaccination.

Germline V gene sequence: CDR1 SGHRS, CDR2 YFSETQ. The V and J ends lost 3 bases and 4 bases respectively, with 13 bases between them. The CDR3 is 14 amino acids. The chain uses TRBV5-1 and TRBJ1-1; TRBD1 might be the D (5 bases). The TCR sequence derives from a human donor who received a COVID-19 vaccine. This material consisted of CD4+ T cells from PBMCs cultured without peptide, taken before COVID-19 vaccination. The CDR3: CASSYRGEGTEAFF. The CDR3 nucleotides read TGCGCCAGCAGCTATAGGGGTGAGGGCACTGAAGCTTTCTTT.